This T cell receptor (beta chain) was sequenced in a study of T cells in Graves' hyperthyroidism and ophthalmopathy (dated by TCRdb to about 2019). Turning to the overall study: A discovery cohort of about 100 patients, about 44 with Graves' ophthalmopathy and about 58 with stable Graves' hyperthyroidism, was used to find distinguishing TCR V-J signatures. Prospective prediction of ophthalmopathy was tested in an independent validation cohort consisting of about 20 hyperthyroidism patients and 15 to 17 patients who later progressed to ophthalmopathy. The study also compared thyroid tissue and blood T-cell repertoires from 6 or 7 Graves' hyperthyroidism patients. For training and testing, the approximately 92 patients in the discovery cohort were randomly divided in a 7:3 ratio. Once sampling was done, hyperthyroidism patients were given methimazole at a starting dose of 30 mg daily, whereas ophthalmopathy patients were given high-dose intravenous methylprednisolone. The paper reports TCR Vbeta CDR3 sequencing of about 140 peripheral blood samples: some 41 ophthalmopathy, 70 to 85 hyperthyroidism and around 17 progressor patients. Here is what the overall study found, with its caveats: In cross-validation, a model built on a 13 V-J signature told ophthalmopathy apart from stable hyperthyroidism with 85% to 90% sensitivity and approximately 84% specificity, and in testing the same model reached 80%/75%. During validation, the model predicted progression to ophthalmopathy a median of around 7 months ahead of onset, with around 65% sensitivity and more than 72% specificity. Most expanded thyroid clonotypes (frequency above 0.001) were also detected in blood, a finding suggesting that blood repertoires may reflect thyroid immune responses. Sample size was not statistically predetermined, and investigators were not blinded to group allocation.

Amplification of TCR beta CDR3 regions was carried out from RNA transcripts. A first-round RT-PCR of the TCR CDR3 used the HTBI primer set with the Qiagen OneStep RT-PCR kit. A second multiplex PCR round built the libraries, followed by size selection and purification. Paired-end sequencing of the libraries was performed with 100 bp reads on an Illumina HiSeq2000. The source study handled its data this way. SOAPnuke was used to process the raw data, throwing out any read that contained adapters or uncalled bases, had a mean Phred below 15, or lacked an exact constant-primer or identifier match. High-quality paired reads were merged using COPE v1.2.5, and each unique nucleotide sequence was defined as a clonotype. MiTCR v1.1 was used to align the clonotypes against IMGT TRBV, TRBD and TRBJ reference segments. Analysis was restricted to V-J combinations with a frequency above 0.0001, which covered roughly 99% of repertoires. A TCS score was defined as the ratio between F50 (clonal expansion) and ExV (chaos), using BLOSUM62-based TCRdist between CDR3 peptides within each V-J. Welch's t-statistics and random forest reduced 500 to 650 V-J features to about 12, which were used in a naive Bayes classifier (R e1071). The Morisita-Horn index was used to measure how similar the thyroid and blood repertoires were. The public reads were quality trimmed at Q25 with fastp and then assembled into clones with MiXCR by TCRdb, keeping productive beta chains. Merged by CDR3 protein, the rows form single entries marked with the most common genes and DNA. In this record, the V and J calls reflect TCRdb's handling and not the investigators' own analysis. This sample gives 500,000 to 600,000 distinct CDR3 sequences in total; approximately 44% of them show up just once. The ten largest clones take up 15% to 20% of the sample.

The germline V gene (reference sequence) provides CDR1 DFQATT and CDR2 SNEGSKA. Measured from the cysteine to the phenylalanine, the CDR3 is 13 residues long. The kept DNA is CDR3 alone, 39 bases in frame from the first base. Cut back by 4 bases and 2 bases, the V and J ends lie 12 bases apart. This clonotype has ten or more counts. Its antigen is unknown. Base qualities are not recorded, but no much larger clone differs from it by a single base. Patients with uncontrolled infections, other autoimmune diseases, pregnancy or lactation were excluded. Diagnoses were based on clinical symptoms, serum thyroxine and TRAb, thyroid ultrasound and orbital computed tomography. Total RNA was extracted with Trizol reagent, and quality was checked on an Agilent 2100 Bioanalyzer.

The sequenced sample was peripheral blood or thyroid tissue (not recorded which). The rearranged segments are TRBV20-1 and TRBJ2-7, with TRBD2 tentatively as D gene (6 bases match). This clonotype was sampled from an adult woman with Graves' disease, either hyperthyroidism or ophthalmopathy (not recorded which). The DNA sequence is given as TGCAGTGCTACTAGCGCGTCGACCTACGAGCAGTACTTC. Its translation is CSATSASTYEQYF.